One and the same sample provided the 12 T cell receptor beta chains below, sequenced in a study of cytomegalovirus exposure and HLA in healthy donors. The PCR employed 60 Vbeta primers together with 13 Jbeta primers. Here immunoSEQ multiplex PCR was the method, and the copy in TCRdb shows in-frame clones only, minus some. This sample has over 55,000 clones, with just under 85% found just once. Sequences were obtained from PBMCs. The receptors derive from a man aged 40-49 years in good health and CMV-seronegative.

The chain employs TRBV4-1 and TRBJ2-5; 8 nucleotides line up with TRBD2. Germline V lookup: CDR1 MGHRA, CDR2 YSYEKL. Germline trimming cut 0 bases from V and 1 base from J; bases unmatched to any gene: 7. There are 17 residues in the CDR3. CDR3 loop: CASSQDPPGGSQETQYF. In DNA, the CDR3 is TGCGCCAGCAGCCAAGACCCCCCGGGGGGGTCCCAAGAGACCCAGTACTTC.

This clone was detected a few times. The gene calls are TRBV6-6 and TRBJ2-7; D possibly corresponds to TRBD1 (6 bases). Looked up from germline, CDR1 is MNHNY and CDR2 is SVGAGI (reference sequence). The CDR3 sequence is 13 residues long. Trimming removed 7 bases at V and 6 bases at J, with 16 bases between. The CDR3 region is CASIEGVTGEQYF. CDR3 DNA sequence: TGTGCCAGCATAGAGGGGGTAACGGGCGAGCAGTACTTC.

The chain carries TRBV5-4 and TRBJ1-1; D is ambiguous. The CDR3 sequence is 14 residues long. The V and J ends lost 0 bases and 11 bases respectively, with 17 bases between them. CDR1 SGHNT and CDR2 YYREEE come from the germline V gene (reference sequence). The chain's CDR3 is CASSLVWEEGEAFF. CDR3 nucleotides: TGTGCCAGCAGCTTGGTTTGGGAAGAGGGAGAGGCTTTCTTT.

Regarding this clone: One end of the junction does not line up with germline, which may come from a read error. Other DNA sequences in this specimen translate into the identical CDR3. The rearrangement links TRBV4-1 to TRBJ1-5; D may be TRBD1 (5 bases). The CDR3 contains 12 residues. Per germline, CDR1 MGHRA and CDR2 YSYEKL. The CDR3, as DNA: TGCGCCAGCAGCCAAGAGGCAGGGCCCCAACATTTT. The encoded protein is CASSQEAGPQHF.

The chain links TRBV28 to TRBJ2-5; maybe TRBD2 (6 bases). Germline V gives CDR1 MDHEN, CDR2 SYDVKM. The CDR3 covers 13 residues. Trimming pared 4 bases from V and 5 bases from J, leaving 11 bases between. For the CDR3, the DNA is TGTGCCAGCAGTTCGTCGGGGGAGGAGACCCAGTACTTC. This gives the protein CASSSSGEETQYF.

The V and J genes are TRBV11-3 and TRBJ2-3, with 7 bases identical to TRBD2. Germline V gene sequence: CDR1 SGHNT, CDR2 YENEEA. Losses at the gene ends were 3 bases for V and 8 bases for J; bases not matched to a gene: 11. This CDR3 contains 15 residues. The CDR3 here is CASSFLGGSQGTQYF. The CDR3 coding sequence is TGTGCCAGCAGCTTCCTGGGCGGGAGTCAAGGTACGCAGTATTTT.

Here the CDR3 reads CASSSSESTEAFF. The DNA of the CDR3 is TGTGCCAGCAGTTCCTCAGAGTCCACTGAAGCTTTCTTT. V and J are TRBV6-6 and TRBJ1-1; no clear D gene. Germline CDR1 is MNHNY and CDR2 is SVGAGI (reference sequence). The CDR3 is made up of 13 amino acids. V lost 4 bases and J 4 bases, leaving 10 bases between the germline ends.

V and J are TRBV30 and TRBJ1-1; D possibly corresponds to TRBD1 (5 bases). The V end lost 2 bases, the J end lost 3 bases, and 10 bases lay between the germline ends. Germline V gene sequence: CDR1 GTSNPN, CDR2 SVGIG (reference sequence). The CDR3 spans 13 residues. CDR3 in amino acids: CAWSFGDYTEAFF. CDR3 nucleotides: TGTGCCTGGAGTTTCGGGGACTACACTGAAGCTTTCTTT.

The chain uses TRBV30 and TRBJ2-3; possible D gene TRBD2, 5 bases. The CDR3 consists of 12 residues. V dropped 3 bases and J dropped 4 bases, with 8 bases sitting between them. Germline V gives CDR1 GTSNPN, CDR2 SVGIG (reference sequence). CDR3 amino acids: CAWSTSSDTQYF. The CDR3 region has the DNA TGTGCCTGGAGCACTAGTTCAGATACGCAGTATTTT.

CDR3 DNA sequence: TGTGCCAGCAGCTTATTTTCTCGGGAGACCCAGTACTTC. Protein product: CASSLFSRETQYF. The chain links TRBV7-8 to TRBJ2-5; D uncertain. From germline, CDR1 is SGHVS and CDR2 FQNEAQ. The CDR3 runs 13 residues. V was trimmed by 2 bases and J by 5 bases, leaving 9 bases between them. The full variable domain, with the rest looked up from reference TRBV7-8 and TRBJ2-5, is GAGVSQSPRYKVAKRGQDVALRCDPISGHVSLFWYQQALGQGPEFLTYFQNEAQLDKSGLPSDRFFAERPEGSVSTLKIQRTQQEDSAVYLCASSLFSRETQYFGPGTRLLVL.

The chain carries TRBV7-9 and TRBJ1-1; 9 bases line up with TRBD1. V was clipped by 5 bases and J by 5 bases; unmatched bases: 12. The germline V gene encodes CDR1 SEHNR and CDR2 FQNEAQ (reference sequence). The CDR3 sequence is 16 residues long. The CDR3 DNA reads as TGTGCCAGCAGCAAAAGACAGGGGGTAATGCAGACTGAAGCTTTCTTT. It encodes CASSKRQGVMQTEAFF. Together with reference TRBV7-9 and TRBJ1-1, the CDR3 gives the full variable domain: DTGVSQNPRHKITKRGQNVTFRCDPISEHNRLYWYRQTLGQGPEFLTYFQNEAQLEKSRLLSDRFSAERPKGSFSTLEIQRTEQGDSAMYLCASSKRQGVMQTEAFFGQGTRLTVV.

The chain carries TRBV4-2 and TRBJ1-4; the D gene is possibly TRBD1 (6 bases). In germline, CDR1 is LGHNA, CDR2 YNFKEQ. V shed 3 bases and J shed 0 bases, with 17 bases lying between them. The CDR3 extends over 18 amino acids. CDR3 loop: CASSHAPGTHSTNEKLFF. For the CDR3, the DNA is TGTGCCAGCAGCCATGCTCCCGGGACACATTCAACTAATGAAAAACTGTTTTTT.